This T cell receptor beta chain was sequenced during a study of OX40 agonist ivuxolimab in advanced cancers. The CDR3 totals 14 residues. V was trimmed by 5 bases and J by 2 bases, leaving 13 bases between them. The V gene's germline CDR1 is KGHSH and CDR2 LQKENI. Measured with immunoSEQ multiplex PCR; TCRdb has only the in-frame clones, and not every one. In the table there are 55,000 to 80,000 clones, 84% of which are singletons. V gene TRBV18 combines with J gene TRBJ2-7; weak D call: TRBD1 (6 bases). The sequencing here drew on CD4+ or CD8+ T cells sorted from blood, taken in a trial of the OX40 agonist ivuxolimab. The origin of this receptor is an adult with an advanced solid tumor such as melanoma, head and neck, liver or kidney cancer. The CDR3 reads CASSMGALTYEQYF. The CDR3 DNA follows: TGTGCCAGCTCAATGGGGGCTCTGACCTACGAGCAGTACTTC. The full variable domain, completed using reference TRBV18 and TRBJ2-7, is NAGVMQNPRHLVRRRGQEARLRCSPMKGHSHVYWYRQLPEEGLKFMVYLQKENIIDESGMPKERFSAEFPKEGPSILRIQQVVRGDSAAYFCASSMGALTYEQYFGPGTRLTVT.